Each of the 7 T cell receptor beta chains below was sequenced from the same sample in a study of blood T cell repertoires in COVID-19. Only in-frame clones appear in the TCRdb table, and some are missing; sequencing was by immunoSEQ multiplex PCR. Of a few hundred thousand clones listed, less than 85% are singletons. Sequencing input: peripheral blood. The receptors were sampled from a woman under 30 with acute or convalescent COVID-19.

This chain links TRBV28 with TRBJ1-4; 9 nucleotides line up with TRBD1. CDR1 MDHEN and CDR2 SYDVKM come from the germline V gene. V trimming: 11 bases; J trimming: 7 bases; junction bases outside the gene matches: 17. The CDR3 length is 16 residues. The DNA of the CDR3 is TGTGCCTCCCTACGGGACAGGGTACAGGAGAGTGAAAAACTGTTTTTT. This encodes CASLRDRVQESEKLFF.

This rearrangement joins TRBV19 to TRBJ2-3; D is undetermined. CDR1 LNHDA and CDR2 SQIVND come from the germline V gene (reference sequence). The CDR3 is made up of 14 amino acids. V was trimmed by 3 bases and J by 8 bases, leaving 15 bases between them. CDR3 nucleotide sequence: TGTGCCAGTAGTATCGGAAATAGCCGTACTACGCAGTATTTT. Its protein is CASSIGNSRTTQYF.

The chain links TRBV7-2 to TRBJ2-7, with 9 bases that match TRBD1. The CDR3 is made up of 15 amino acids. V was pared by 7 bases and J by 3 bases, with 10 bases of the junction left unmatched. Germline CDR1 reads SGHTA; CDR2 reads FQGNSA. The CDR3 DNA sequence: TGTGCCAGCACCTTCCGACAGGGGGGACTCTACGAGCAGTACTTC. Encoded protein: CASTFRQGGLYEQYF.

Only a few counts were recorded for this clone. The chain joins TRBV28 to TRBJ2-7, with TRBD1 matching over 8 bases. The CDR3 consists of 14 residues. The germline CDR1 and CDR2 sequences are MDHEN and SYDVKM. V gave up 3 bases and J gave up 4 bases; unmatched junction bases: 5. CDR3 sequence: CASSFSGGPYEQYF. CDR3 sequence (DNA): TGTGCCAGCAGTTTTTCAGGGGGCCCTTACGAGCAGTACTTC.

The rearrangement joins TRBV9 to TRBJ2-3; 10 nucleotides line up with TRBD2. The CDR3 extends over 17 amino acids. Germline V gives CDR1 SGDLS, CDR2 YYNGEE. J lost 3 bases, V lost 4 bases, and 11 bases had no gene match. The CDR3 spells CASSPGAASGSTDTQYF. DNA for the CDR3: TGTGCCAGCAGCCCCGGAGCCGCTAGCGGGAGTACAGATACGCAGTATTTT. Variable domain in full (rest from reference TRBV9 and TRBJ2-3): DSGVTQTPKHLITATGQRVTLRCSPRSGDLSVYWYQQSLDQGLQFLIQYYNGEERAKGNILERFSAQQFPDLHSELNLSSLELGDSALYFCASSPGAASGSTDTQYFGPGTRLTVL.

The chain links TRBV28 to TRBJ2-3; unclear D gene. Germline-derived CDR1 and CDR2 are MDHEN and SYDVKM. This CDR3 region has 15 residues. V lost 2 bases, J lost 0 bases, and 9 bases lay in between. CDR3 nucleotides: TGTGCCAGCAGTTTAGGCCTTATAAGCACAGATACGCAGTATTTT. Translation: CASSLGLISTDTQYF.

This clone came up a few times. This chain uses TRBV27 with TRBJ2-7; perhaps TRBD2 as D (6 bases). V was cut by 5 bases and J by 6 bases, with 17 bases left in between. The CDR3 length is 14 residues. The germline V gene encodes CDR1 MNHEY and CDR2 SMNVEV (reference sequence). CDR3 sequence reads: CASSPGGFLGEQYF. The DNA for the CDR3 is TGTGCCAGCAGTCCCGGGGGTTTTCTGGGCGAGCAGTACTTC.